This TCR beta chain was captured in a study of Graves' ophthalmopathy and Graves' hyperthyroidism. J was trimmed by 1 base and V by 0 bases; bases with no gene match: 4. The V gene's germline CDR1 is LGHNA and CDR2 YSLEER. The CDR3 is 16 residues long. RNA transcripts yielded amplified TCR beta CDR3 regions. First-round RT-PCR employed HTBI primers, with a second-round multiplex PCR after it. TCRdb reprocessed the multiplex PCR reads via MiXCR and lists one record per CDR3 protein. The table includes 150,000 to 200,000 distinct CDR3 sequences, 35% to 45% detected once. This clonotype has at least ten counts.

Specimen: peripheral blood. This chain joins TRBV4-3 and TRBJ2-7; 9 bases align to TRBD1. The sequence was collected from a man under 40 with Graves' ophthalmopathy. The CDR3 DNA is TGCGCCAGCAGCCAAGATATTGGGACAGGGTCCTACGAGCAGTACTTC. It codes for CASSQDIGTGSYEQYF.